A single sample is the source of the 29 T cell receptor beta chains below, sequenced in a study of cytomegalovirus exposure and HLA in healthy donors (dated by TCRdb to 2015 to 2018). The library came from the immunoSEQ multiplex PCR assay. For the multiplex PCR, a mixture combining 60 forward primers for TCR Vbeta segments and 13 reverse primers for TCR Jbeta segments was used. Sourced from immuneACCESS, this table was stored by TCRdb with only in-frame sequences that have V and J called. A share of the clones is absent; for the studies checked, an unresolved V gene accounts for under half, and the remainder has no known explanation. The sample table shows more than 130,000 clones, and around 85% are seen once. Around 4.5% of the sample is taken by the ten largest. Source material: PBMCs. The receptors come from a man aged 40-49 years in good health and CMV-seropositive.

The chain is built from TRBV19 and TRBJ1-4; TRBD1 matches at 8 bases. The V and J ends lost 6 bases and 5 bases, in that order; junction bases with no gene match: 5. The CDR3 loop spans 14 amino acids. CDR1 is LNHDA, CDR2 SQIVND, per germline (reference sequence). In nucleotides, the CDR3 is TGTGCCAGTAGGCCCGGGACAGGAAATGAAAAACTGTTTTTT. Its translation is CASRPGTGNEKLFF.

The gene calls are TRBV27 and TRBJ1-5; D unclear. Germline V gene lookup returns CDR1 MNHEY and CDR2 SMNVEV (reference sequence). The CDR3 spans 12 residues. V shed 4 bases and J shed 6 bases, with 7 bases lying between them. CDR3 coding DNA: TGTGCCAGCAGTTGGCGAGGTCAGCCCCAGCATTTT. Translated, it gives CASSWRGQPQHF.

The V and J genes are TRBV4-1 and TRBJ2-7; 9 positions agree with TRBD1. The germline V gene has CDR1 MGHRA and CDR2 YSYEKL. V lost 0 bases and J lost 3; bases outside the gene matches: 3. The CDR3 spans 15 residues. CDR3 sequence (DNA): TGCGCCAGCAGCCAAGATTGGACAGGGGACTACGAGCAGTACTTC. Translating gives CASSQDWTGDYEQYF.

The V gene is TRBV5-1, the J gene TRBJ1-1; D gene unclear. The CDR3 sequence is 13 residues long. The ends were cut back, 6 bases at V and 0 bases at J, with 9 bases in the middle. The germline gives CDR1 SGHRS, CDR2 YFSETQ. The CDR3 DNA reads TGCGCCAGCACGAATACACTGAACACTGAAGCTTTCTTT. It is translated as CASTNTLNTEAFF.

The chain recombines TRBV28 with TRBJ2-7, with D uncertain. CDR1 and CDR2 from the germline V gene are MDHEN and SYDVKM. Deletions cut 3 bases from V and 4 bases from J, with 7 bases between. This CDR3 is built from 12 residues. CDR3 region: CASSFLRYEQYF. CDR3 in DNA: TGTGCCAGCAGTTTCCTCAGGTACGAGCAGTACTTC.

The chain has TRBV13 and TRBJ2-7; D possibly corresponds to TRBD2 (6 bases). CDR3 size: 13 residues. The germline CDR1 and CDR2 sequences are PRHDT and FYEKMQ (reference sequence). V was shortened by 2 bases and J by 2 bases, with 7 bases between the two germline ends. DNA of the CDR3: TGTGCCAGCAGCTTATGGGGGGCCTACGAGCAGTACTTC. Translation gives CASSLWGAYEQYF. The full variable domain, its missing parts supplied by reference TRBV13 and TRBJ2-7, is AAGVIQSPRHLIKEKRETATLKCYPIPRHDTVYWYQQGPGQDPQFLISFYEKMQSDKGSIPDRFSAQQFSDYHSELNMSSLELGDSALYFCASSLWGAYEQYFGPGTRLTVT.

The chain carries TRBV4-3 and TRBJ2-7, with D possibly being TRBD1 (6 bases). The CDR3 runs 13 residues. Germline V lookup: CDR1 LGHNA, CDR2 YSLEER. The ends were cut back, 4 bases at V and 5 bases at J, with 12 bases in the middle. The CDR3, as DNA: TGCGCCAGCAGCCTCCAACAGGGTAACGAGCAGTACTTC. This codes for CASSLQQGNEQYF.

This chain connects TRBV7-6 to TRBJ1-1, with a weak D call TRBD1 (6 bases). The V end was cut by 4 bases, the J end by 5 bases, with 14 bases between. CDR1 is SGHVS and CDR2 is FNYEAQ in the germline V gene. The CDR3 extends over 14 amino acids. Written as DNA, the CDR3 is TGTGCCAGCAGCTCAAGGTGGGGGCGGACTGAAGCTTTCTTT. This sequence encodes CASSSRWGRTEAFF.

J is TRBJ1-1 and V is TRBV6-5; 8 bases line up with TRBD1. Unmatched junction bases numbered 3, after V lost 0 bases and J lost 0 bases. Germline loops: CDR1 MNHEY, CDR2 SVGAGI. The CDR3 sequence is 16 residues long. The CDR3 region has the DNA TGTGCCAGCAGTTACTCGACAGGGGACATGAACACTGAAGCTTTCTTT. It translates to CASSYSTGDMNTEAFF.

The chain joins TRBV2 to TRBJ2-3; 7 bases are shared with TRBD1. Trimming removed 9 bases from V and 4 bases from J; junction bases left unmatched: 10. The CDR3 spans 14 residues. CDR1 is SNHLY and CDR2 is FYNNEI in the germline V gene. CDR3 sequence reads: CARETRQGADTQYF. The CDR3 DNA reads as TGTGCCAGAGAGACAAGACAGGGAGCAGATACGCAGTATTTT.

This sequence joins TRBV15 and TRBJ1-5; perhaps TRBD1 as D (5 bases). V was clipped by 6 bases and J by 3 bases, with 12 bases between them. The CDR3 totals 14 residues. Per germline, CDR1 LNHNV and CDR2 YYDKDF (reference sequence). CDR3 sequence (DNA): TGTGCCACCAGTTCCGACAGAAACAATCAGCCCCAGCATTTT. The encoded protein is CATSSDRNNQPQHF.

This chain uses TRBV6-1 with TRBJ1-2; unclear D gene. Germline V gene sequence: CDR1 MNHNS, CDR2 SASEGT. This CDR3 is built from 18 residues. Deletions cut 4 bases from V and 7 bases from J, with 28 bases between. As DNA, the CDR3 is TGTGCCAGCAGTGTGATAGGACGTTTAAAGGTTGGAGGGATTGGCTACACCTTC. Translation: CASSVIGRLKVGGIGYTF.

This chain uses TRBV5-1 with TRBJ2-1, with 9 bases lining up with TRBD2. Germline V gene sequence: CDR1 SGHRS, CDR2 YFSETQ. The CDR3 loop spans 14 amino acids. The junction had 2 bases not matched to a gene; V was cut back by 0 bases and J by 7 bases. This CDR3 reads CASSLGLAENEQFF. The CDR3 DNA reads TGCGCCAGCAGCTTGGGACTAGCGGAAAATGAGCAGTTCTTC. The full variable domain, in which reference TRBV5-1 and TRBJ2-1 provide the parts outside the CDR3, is KAGVTQTPRYLIKTRGQQVTLSCSPISGHRSVSWYQQTPGQGLQFLFEYFSETQRNKGNFPGRFSGRQFSNSRSEMNVSTLELGDSALYLCASSLGLAENEQFFGPGTRLTVL.

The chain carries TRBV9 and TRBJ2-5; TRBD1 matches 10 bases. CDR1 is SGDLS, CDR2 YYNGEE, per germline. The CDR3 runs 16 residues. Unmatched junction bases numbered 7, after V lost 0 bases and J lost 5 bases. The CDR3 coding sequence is TGTGCCAGCAGCGTAGACTGGGACAGGGGACGGGAGACCCAGTACTTC. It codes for CASSVDWDRGRETQYF.

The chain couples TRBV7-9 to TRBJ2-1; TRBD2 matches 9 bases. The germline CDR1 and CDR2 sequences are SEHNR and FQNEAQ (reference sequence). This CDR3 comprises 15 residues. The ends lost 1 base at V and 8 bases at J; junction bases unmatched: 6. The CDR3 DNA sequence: TGTGCCAGCAGCTTAGTTTTAGCGGGAGAGGATGAGCAGTTCTTC. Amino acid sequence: CASSLVLAGEDEQFF.

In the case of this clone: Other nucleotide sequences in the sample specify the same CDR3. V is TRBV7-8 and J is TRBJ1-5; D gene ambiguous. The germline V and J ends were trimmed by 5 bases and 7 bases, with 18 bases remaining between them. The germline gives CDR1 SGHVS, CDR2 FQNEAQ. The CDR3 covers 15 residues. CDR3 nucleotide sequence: TGTGCCAGCAGCCCCGAAGCGGGCTGGGAGCAGCCCCAGCATTTT. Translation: CASSPEAGWEQPQHF.

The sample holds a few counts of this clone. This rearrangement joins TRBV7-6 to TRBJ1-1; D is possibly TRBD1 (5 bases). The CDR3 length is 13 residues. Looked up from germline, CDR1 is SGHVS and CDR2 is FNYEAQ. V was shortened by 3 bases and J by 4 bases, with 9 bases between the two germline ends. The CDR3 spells CASSLGEGTEAFF. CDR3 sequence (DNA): TGTGCCAGCAGCTTGGGGGAGGGCACTGAAGCTTTCTTT.

DNA of the CDR3: TGTGCCAGCAGCTTAGTACCTCTCGGCAGGCCGAATTCACCCCTCCACTTT. As protein: CASSLVPLGRPNSPLHF. The chain is built from TRBV11-2 and TRBJ1-6; D is ambiguous. V was shortened by 1 base and J by 7 bases, with 17 bases between the two germline ends. This CDR3 has 17 amino acids. Germline values: CDR1 SGHAT, CDR2 FQNNGV. The entire variable domain, with the rest obtained from reference TRBV11-2 and TRBJ1-6, is as follows: EAGVAQSPRYKIIEKRQSVAFWCNPISGHATLYWYQQILGQGPKLLIQFQNNGVVDDSQLPKDRFSAERLKGVDSTLKIQPAKLEDSAVYLCASSLVPLGRPNSPLHFGNGTRLTVT.

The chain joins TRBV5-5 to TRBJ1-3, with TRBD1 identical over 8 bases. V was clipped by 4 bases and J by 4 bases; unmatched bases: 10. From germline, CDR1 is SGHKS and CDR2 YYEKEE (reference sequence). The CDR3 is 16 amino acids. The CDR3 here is CASSHWADRGGNTIYF. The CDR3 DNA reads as TGTGCCAGCAGCCACTGGGCCGACAGGGGAGGAAACACCATATATTTT.

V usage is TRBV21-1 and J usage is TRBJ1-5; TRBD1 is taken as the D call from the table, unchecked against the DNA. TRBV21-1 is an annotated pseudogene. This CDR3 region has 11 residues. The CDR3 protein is CASQIHQPQHF. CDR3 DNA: TGTGCCAGTCAGATCCATCAGCCCCAGCATTTT.

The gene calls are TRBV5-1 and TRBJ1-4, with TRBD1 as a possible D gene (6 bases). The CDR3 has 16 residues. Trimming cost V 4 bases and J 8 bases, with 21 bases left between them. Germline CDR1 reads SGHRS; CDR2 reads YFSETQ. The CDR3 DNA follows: TGCGCCAGCAGCGGAACGACAGGAAAGGGAGGGGAAAAACTGTTTTTT. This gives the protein CASSGTTGKGGEKLFF.

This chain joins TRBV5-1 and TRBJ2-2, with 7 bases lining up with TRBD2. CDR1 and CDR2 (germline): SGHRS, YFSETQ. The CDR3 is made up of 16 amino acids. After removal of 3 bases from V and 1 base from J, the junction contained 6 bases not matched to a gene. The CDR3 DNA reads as TGCGCCAGCAGCTCCAAAGCTAGCGGGAACACCGGGGAGCTGTTTTTT. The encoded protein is CASSSKASGNTGELFF.

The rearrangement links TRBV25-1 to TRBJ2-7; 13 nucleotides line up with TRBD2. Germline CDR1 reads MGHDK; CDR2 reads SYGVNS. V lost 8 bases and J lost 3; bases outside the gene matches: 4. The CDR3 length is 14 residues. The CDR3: CASGRTSGSYEQYF. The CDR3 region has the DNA TGTGCCAGCGGGCGGACTAGCGGGAGCTACGAGCAGTACTTC.

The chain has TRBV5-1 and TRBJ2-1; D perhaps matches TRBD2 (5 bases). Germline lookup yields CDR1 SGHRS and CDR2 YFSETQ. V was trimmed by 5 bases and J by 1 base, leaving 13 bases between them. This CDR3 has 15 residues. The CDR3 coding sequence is TGCGCCAGCAGGAACGGACTCACATCCTACAATGAGCAGTTCTTC. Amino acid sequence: CASRNGLTSYNEQFF. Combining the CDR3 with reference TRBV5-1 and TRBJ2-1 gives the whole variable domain KAGVTQTPRYLIKTRGQQVTLSCSPISGHRSVSWYQQTPGQGLQFLFEYFSETQRNKGNFPGRFSGRQFSNSRSEMNVSTLELGDSALYLCASRNGLTSYNEQFFGPGTRLTVL.

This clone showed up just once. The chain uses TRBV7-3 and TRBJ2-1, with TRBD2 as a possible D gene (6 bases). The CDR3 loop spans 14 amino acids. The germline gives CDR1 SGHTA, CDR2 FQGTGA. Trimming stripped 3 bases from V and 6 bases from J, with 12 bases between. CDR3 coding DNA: TGTGCCAGCAGCTTGGATAGCGGATTCAATGAGCAGTTCTTC. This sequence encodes CASSLDSGFNEQFF.

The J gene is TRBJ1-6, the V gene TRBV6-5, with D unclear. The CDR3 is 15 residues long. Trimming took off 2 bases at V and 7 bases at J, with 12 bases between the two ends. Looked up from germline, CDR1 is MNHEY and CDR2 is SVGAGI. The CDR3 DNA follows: TGTGCCAGCAGTTACGACTCGGGGTGGAATTCACCCCTCCACTTT. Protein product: CASSYDSGWNSPLHF.

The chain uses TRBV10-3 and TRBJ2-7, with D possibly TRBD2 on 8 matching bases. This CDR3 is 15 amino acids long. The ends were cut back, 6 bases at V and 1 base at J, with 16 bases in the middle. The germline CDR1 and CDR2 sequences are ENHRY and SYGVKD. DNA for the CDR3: TGTGCCATCAGCGGGGGGGAGGGGGCATCCTACGAGCAGTACTTC. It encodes CAISGGEGASYEQYF.

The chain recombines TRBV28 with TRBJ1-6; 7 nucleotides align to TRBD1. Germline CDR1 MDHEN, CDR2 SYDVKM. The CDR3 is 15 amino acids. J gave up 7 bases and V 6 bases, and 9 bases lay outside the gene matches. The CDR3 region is CASRGTGVGNSPLHF. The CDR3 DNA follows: TGTGCCAGCAGGGGCACAGGGGTTGGAAATTCACCCCTCCACTTT.

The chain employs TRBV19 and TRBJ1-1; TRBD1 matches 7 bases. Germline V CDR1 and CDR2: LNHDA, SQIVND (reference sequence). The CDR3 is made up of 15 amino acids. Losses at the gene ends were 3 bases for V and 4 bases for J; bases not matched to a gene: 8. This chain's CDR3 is CASSIGTARSTEAFF. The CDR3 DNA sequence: TGTGCCAGTAGTATCGGGACAGCAAGGTCCACTGAAGCTTTCTTT. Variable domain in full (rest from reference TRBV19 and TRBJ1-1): DGGITQSPKYLFRKEGQNVTLSCEQNLNHDAMYWYRQDPGQGLRLIYYSQIVNDFQKGDIAEGYSVSREKKESFPLTVTSAQKNPTAFYLCASSIGTARSTEAFFGQGTRLTVV.